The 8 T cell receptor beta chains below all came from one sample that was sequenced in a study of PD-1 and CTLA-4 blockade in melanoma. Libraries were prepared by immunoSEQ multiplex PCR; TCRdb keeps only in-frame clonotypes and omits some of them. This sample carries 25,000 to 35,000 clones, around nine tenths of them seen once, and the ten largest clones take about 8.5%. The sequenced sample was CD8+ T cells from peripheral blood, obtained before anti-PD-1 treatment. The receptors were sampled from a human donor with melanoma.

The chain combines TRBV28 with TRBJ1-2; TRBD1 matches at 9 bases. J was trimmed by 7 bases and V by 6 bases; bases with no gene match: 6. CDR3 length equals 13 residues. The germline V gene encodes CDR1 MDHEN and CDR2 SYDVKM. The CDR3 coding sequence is TGTGCCAGCAGCCTACAGGGGGCGGGTGGCTACACCTTC. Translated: CASSLQGAGGYTF.

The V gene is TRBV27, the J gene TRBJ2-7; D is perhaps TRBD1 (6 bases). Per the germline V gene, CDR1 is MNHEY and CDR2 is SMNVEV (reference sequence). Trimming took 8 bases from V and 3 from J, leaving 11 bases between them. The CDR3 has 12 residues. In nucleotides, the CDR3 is TGTGCCAGCTCCCTCAGGGGCTACGAGCAGTACTTC. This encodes CASSLRGYEQYF.

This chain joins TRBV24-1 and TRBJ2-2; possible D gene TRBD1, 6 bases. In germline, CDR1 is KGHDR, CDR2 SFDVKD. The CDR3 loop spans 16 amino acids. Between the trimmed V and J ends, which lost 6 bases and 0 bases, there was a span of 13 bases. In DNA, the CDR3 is TGTGCCACCAGTCCCCGGACAGAGACGAACACCGGGGAGCTGTTTTTT. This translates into CATSPRTETNTGELFF.

CDR3 nucleotide sequence: TGTGCCAACGAACGGGGACTTCCCTACGAGCAGTACTTC. Residues: CANERGLPYEQYF. The rearrangement links TRBV27 to TRBJ2-7; TRBD2 might be the D (6 bases). Germline-derived CDR1 and CDR2 are MNHEY and SMNVEV (reference sequence). Trimming took off 10 bases at V and 2 bases at J, with 15 bases between the two ends. The CDR3 has 13 amino acids.

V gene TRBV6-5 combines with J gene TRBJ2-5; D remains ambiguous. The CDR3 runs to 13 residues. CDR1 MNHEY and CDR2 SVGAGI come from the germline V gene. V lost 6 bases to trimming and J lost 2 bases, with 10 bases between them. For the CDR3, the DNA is TGTGCCAGCAGGACCAGAAGTCAAGAGACCCAGTACTTC. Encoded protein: CASRTRSQETQYF.

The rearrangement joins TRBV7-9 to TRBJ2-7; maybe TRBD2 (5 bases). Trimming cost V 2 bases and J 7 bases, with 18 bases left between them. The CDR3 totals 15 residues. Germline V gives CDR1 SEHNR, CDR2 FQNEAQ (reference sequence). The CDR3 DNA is TGTGCCAGCAGCTTAAAAGAGGGCCGTCATTGGGAGCAGTACTTC. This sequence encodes CASSLKEGRHWEQYF.

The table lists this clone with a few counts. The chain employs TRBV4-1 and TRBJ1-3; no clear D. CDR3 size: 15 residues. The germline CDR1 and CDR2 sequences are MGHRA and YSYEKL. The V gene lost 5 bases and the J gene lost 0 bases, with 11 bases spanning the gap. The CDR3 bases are TGCGCCAGCAGCGCCGTCCTGATCTCTGGAAACACCATATATTTT. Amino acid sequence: CASSAVLISGNTIYF.

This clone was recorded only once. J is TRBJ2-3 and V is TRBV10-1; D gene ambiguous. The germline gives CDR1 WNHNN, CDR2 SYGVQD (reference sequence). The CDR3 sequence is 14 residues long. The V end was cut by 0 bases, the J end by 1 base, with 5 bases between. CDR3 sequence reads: CASSESAGTDTQYF. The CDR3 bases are TGCGCCAGCAGTGAGTCGGCGGGCACAGATACGCAGTATTTT.